Below are 23 T cell receptor beta chains sequenced from a single sample in a study of blood T cell repertoires in COVID-19. Produced via immunoSEQ multiplex PCR; TCRdb's table is partial and in-frame only. The sample includes hundreds of thousands of clones, 89% of them seen just once. Sequenced material: PBMCs or T cells enriched from blood (not recorded which). The origin of the receptors is a man aged 60 to 69 who had recovered from COVID-19.

This chain connects TRBV5-1 to TRBJ2-7, with D tentatively TRBD1 (5 bases). Germline V lookup: CDR1 SGHRS, CDR2 YFSETQ. The CDR3 runs 15 residues. The V and J ends lost 0 bases and 1 base respectively, with 11 bases between them. CDR3 sequence: CASSLAETASYEQYF. CDR3 nucleotide sequence: TGCGCCAGCAGCTTGGCCGAGACAGCATCCTACGAGCAGTACTTC.

The rearrangement links TRBV7-3 to TRBJ2-1, with 7 bases fitting TRBD1. The length of the CDR3 is 15 residues. The V gene end was trimmed by 5 bases and the J gene end by 0 bases; junction bases not matched to a gene: 4. Looked up from germline, CDR1 is SGHTA and CDR2 is FQGTGA. CDR3 amino acids: CASSTQGSSYNEQFF. In DNA form, the CDR3 reads TGTGCCAGCAGCACACAGGGGAGCTCCTACAATGAGCAGTTCTTC.

The J gene is TRBJ2-7, the V gene TRBV5-1; 11 positions match TRBD2. The J segment lost 6 bases and the V segment lost 4 bases, leaving 9 bases of the junction unmatched. This CDR3 has 15 residues. Germline loops: CDR1 SGHRS, CDR2 YFSETQ. The CDR3 spells CASSQTETSGTEQYF. The CDR3 DNA is TGCGCCAGCAGCCAGACGGAGACTAGCGGGACCGAGCAGTACTTC. The full variable domain, rest sourced from reference TRBV5-1 and TRBJ2-7, is KAGVTQTPRYLIKTRGQQVTLSCSPISGHRSVSWYQQTPGQGLQFLFEYFSETQRNKGNFPGRFSGRQFSNSRSEMNVSTLELGDSALYLCASSQTETSGTEQYFGPGTRLTVT.

The gene calls are TRBV29-1 and TRBJ2-1, with D unresolved. Looked up from germline, CDR1 is SQVTM and CDR2 is ANQGSEA. The CDR3 covers 12 residues. V dropped 4 bases and J dropped 6 bases, with 10 bases sitting between them. This chain's CDR3 is CSVVKELNEQFF. CDR3 coding DNA: TGCAGCGTTGTTAAGGAGCTCAATGAGCAGTTCTTC.

V gene TRBV5-6 combines with J gene TRBJ2-3, with D tentatively TRBD1 (5 bases). The V end lost 0 bases, the J end lost 3 bases, and 14 bases lay between the germline ends. The germline V gene has CDR1 SGHDT and CDR2 YYEEEE. This CDR3 has 16 residues. CDR3 sequence: CASSLVPTKGTDTQYF. CDR3 in DNA: TGTGCCAGCAGCTTGGTCCCCACGAAGGGGACAGATACGCAGTATTTT.

About this clone: This same CDR3 is encoded by further DNA sequences in the sample. This chain joins TRBV7-2 and TRBJ1-1; D gene unclear. Trimming pared 3 bases from V and 1 base from J, leaving 6 bases between. The CDR3 runs to 13 residues. In germline, CDR1 is SGHTA, CDR2 FQGNSA. The DNA of the CDR3 is TGTGCCAGCAGCTTGGTCAGGAACACTGAAGCTTTCTTT. Translated: CASSLVRNTEAFF. The full variable domain, with the rest looked up from reference TRBV7-2 and TRBJ1-1, is GAGVSQSPSNKVTEKGKDVELRCDPISGHTALYWYRQSLGQGLEFLIYFQGNSAPDKSGLPSDRFSAERTGGSVSTLTIQRTQQEDSAVYLCASSLVRNTEAFFGQGTRLTVV.

This chain uses TRBV13 with TRBJ2-7, with TRBD2 matching 13 bases. With 5 bases clipped from V and 3 bases from J, the junction kept 1 base outside the gene matches. CDR3 length: 14 residues. Germline V gives CDR1 PRHDT, CDR2 FYEKMQ (reference sequence). CDR3 DNA: TGTGCCAGCAGCCGACTAGCGGGAGGCTACGAGCAGTACTTC. It codes for CASSRLAGGYEQYF.

Details on this clone: The sample has other DNA sequences that encode this CDR3 too. The chain combines TRBV7-2 with TRBJ2-3; 8 bases align to TRBD1. V shed 1 base, J shed 6 bases, and the junction held 3 bases outside the gene matches. Germline V gene lookup returns CDR1 SGHTA and CDR2 FQGNSA. The CDR3 contains 14 residues. The CDR3 nucleotides are TGTGCCAGCAGCTTAGGTCAGGGGGCGGATACGCAGTATTTT. Encoded protein: CASSLGQGADTQYF.

In its sample, this clone was seen once. This rearrangement joins TRBV10-1 to TRBJ1-5; D gene ambiguous. The CDR3 is 14 amino acids. V was cut by 0 bases and J by 4 bases, with 7 bases left in between. Germline-derived CDR1 and CDR2 are WNHNN and SYGVQD (reference sequence). The CDR3 protein is CASSESRGNQPQHF. The DNA for the CDR3 is TGCGCCAGCAGTGAGTCGAGAGGGAATCAGCCCCAGCATTTT.

The count of this clone is one. The chain carries TRBV11-2 and TRBJ1-1, with D unresolved. Germline lookup yields CDR1 SGHAT and CDR2 FQNNGV. The CDR3 length is 15 residues. The V end was cut by 3 bases, the J end by 4 bases, with 15 bases between. This CDR3 reads CASSFDGVRGTEAFF. Here the CDR3 DNA reads TGTGCCAGCAGCTTCGACGGGGTGCGTGGCACTGAAGCTTTCTTT.

CDR3 amino acids: CASRGTGVYNEQFF. The CDR3 bases are TGTGCCAGCAGGGGGACTGGGGTTTATAATGAGCAGTTCTTC. V usage is TRBV28 and J usage is TRBJ2-1; perhaps TRBD2 as D (6 bases). This CDR3 is built from 14 residues. The ends were cut back, 6 bases at V and 7 bases at J, with 16 bases in the middle. CDR1 is MDHEN and CDR2 is SYDVKM in the germline V gene.

This rearrangement joins TRBV28 to TRBJ1-6; a possible D gene is TRBD1 (6 bases). The length of the CDR3 is 17 residues. Trimming removed 7 bases from V and 5 bases from J, with 21 bases in between. Germline CDR1 MDHEN, CDR2 SYDVKM. CDR3: CASNSPRRQAHNSPLHF. The CDR3 nucleotides read TGTGCCAGCAATTCACCGCGGCGACAGGCGCATAATTCACCCCTCCACTTT.

This clone was detected once. The chain links TRBV6-2 or TRBV6-3 to TRBJ2-3; possible D gene TRBD1, 6 bases. Trimming removed 6 bases at V and 5 bases at J, with 12 bases between. CDR3 length: 13 residues. Germline CDR1 reads MNHEY; CDR2 reads SVGEGT. The CDR3 sequence is CASSSYREDTQYF. The CDR3 coding sequence is TGTGCCAGCAGCTCATACAGGGAAGATACGCAGTATTTT.

The V call is TRBV24-1, the J call TRBJ1-5; D possibly corresponds to TRBD1 (6 bases). V lost 4 bases and J lost 9, with 18 bases in between. The CDR3 consists of 15 residues. CDR1 is KGHDR, CDR2 SFDVKD, per germline. The CDR3 here is CATSDAAGAQGPQHF. CDR3 sequence (DNA): TGTGCCACCAGTGACGCAGCAGGGGCGCAGGGGCCCCAGCATTTT.

This chain joins TRBV5-1 and TRBJ1-2; 7 bases fit TRBD1. The V segment lost 0 bases and the J segment 4 bases; nucleotides outside the gene matches: 15. The germline gives CDR1 SGHRS, CDR2 YFSETQ. The CDR3 runs to 18 residues. The CDR3 bases are TGCGCCAGCAGCTTGGGCTTGACAGGGCTTCAAACCGGCTATGGCTACACCTTC. Translated: CASSLGLTGLQTGYGYTF.

This clone has only one observation. Other DNA sequences in this sample translate to the same CDR3. The V and J genes are TRBV6-5 and TRBJ2-1; a possible D gene is TRBD1 (6 bases). V was shortened by 5 bases and J by 3 bases, with 8 bases between the two germline ends. The CDR3 is made up of 13 amino acids. Per the germline V gene, CDR1 is MNHEY and CDR2 is SVGAGI. The CDR3 protein is CASSLDSYNEQFF. CDR3 bases: TGTGCCAGCAGTCTGGACAGCTACAATGAGCAGTTCTTC.

V is TRBV5-5 and J is TRBJ2-1; TRBD2 agrees at 8 bases. Germline CDR1 is SGHKS and CDR2 is YYEKEE (reference sequence). With 7 bases clipped from V and 1 base from J, the junction kept 19 bases outside the gene matches. This CDR3 contains 19 residues. CDR3 in amino acids: CASRPINRGGGPSYNEQFF. In DNA, the CDR3 is TGTGCCAGCCGCCCTATTAACCGGGGGGGAGGACCTTCCTACAATGAGCAGTTCTTC.

This clone was counted once. This sequence joins TRBV7-2 and TRBJ1-4; D is possibly TRBD1 (6 bases). V was pared by 5 bases and J by 2 bases, with 12 bases between. Germline CDR1 reads SGHTA; CDR2 reads FQGNSA. The CDR3 has 15 amino acids. The CDR3 DNA reads TGTGCCAGCAGCCCCGGACAGTATACTAATGAAAAACTGTTTTTT. This encodes CASSPGQYTNEKLFF.

This chain connects TRBV5-5 to TRBJ1-5; the D is unclear. The CDR3 is 16 residues long. The ends were cut back, 0 bases at V and 1 base at J, with 11 bases in the middle. Germline-derived CDR1 and CDR2 are SGHKS and YYEKEE (reference sequence). The DNA of the CDR3 is TGTGCCAGCAGCTTGGGGCCTCGGGAGAGCAATCAGCCCCAGCATTTT. It codes for CASSLGPRESNQPQHF. The whole variable domain, filled in from reference TRBV5-5 and TRBJ1-5, reads DAGVTQSPTHLIKTRGQQVTLRCSPISGHKSVSWYQQVLGQGPQFIFQYYEKEERGRGNFPDRFSARQFPNYSSELNVNALLLGDSALYLCASSLGPRESNQPQHFGDGTRLSIL.

V usage is TRBV6-5 and J usage is TRBJ1-2, with TRBD1 matching over 9 bases. The CDR3 spans 13 residues. CDR1 and CDR2 (germline): MNHEY, SVGAGI. Unmatched junction bases numbered 5, after V lost 6 bases and J lost 6 bases. The CDR3 region has the DNA TGTGCCAGCAGCCATGGGACAGGGCATGGCTACACCTTC. Translated: CASSHGTGHGYTF.

The V and J genes are TRBV7-2 and TRBJ2-1, with 11 nucleotides matching TRBD1. The germline V gene encodes CDR1 SGHTA and CDR2 FQGNSA. The length of the CDR3 is 15 residues. The J segment lost 7 bases and the V segment lost 5 bases, leaving 7 bases of the junction unmatched. CDR3 loop: CASSPGGTGGNEQFF. CDR3 in DNA: TGTGCCAGCAGCCCCGGGGGGACAGGGGGGAATGAGCAGTTCTTC.

The chain recombines TRBV7-3 with TRBJ2-3; a possible D gene is TRBD2 (6 bases). The germline V gene has CDR1 SGHTA and CDR2 FQGTGA. V was cut by 4 bases and J by 4 bases, with 12 bases left in between. There are 14 residues in the CDR3. DNA for the CDR3: TGTGCCAGCAGCTCTACTAGCCCGTCAGATACGCAGTATTTT. As protein: CASSSTSPSDTQYF.

In regard to this clone: Compared with germline, one end of the junction differs, possibly owing to a read error. The rearrangement links TRBV28 to TRBJ2-1; maybe TRBD1 (5 bases). Per germline, CDR1 MDHEN and CDR2 SYDVKM. The CDR3 spans 16 residues. CDR3 region: CASRLSTGISYNEQFF. In DNA, the CDR3 is TGTGCCAGCAGATTATCAACAGGTATCTCCTACAATGAGCAGTTCTTC.